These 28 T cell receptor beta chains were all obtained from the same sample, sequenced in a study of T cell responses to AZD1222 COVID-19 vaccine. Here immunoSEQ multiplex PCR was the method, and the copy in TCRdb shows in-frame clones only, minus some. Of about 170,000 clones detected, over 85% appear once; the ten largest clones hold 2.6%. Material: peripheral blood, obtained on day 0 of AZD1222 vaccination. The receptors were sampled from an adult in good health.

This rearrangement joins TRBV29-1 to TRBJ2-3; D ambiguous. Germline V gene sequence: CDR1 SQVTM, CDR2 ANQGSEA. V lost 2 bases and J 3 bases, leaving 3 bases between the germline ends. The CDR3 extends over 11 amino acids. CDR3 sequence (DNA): TGCAGCGTTGAACCAACAGATACGCAGTATTTT. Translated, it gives CSVEPTDTQYF.

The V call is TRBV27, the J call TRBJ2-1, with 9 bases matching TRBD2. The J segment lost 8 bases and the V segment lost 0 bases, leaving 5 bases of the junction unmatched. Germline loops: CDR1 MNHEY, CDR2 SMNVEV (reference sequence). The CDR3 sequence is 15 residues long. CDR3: CASSLSRAGGYEQFF. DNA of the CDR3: TGTGCCAGCAGTTTATCGAGGGCGGGGGGGTATGAGCAGTTCTTC.

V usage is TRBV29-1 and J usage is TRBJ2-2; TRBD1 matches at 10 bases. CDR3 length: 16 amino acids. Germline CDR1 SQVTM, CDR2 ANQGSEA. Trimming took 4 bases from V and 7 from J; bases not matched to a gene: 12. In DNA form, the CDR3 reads TGCAGCGTTGTCCCCGGGACAGGGGCCCATGACGGGGAGCTGTTTTTT. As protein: CSVVPGTGAHDGELFF.

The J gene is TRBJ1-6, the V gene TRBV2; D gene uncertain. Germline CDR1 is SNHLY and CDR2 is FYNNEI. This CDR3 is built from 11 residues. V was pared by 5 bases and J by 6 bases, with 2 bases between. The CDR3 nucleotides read TGTGCCAGCAGTACTAATTCACCCCTCCACTTT. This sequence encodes CASSTNSPLHF.

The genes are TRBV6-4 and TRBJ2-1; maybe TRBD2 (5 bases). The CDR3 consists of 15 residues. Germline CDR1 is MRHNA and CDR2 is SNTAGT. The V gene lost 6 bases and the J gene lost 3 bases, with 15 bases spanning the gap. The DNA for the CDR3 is TGTGCCAGCAGGGGAGCTAGATCTCGCTACAATGAGCAGTTCTTC. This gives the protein CASRGARSRYNEQFF.

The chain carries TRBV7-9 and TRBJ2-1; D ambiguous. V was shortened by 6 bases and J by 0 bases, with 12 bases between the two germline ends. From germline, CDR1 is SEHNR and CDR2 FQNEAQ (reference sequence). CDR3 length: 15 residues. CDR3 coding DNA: TGTGCCAGCAGAGGAACAGAGAGCTCCTACAATGAGCAGTTCTTC. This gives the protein CASRGTESSYNEQFF.

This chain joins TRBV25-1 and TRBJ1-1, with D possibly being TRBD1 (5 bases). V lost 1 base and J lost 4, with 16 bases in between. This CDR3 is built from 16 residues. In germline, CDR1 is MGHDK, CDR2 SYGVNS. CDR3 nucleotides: TGTGCCAGCAGTGAATTGAGTGGGGGGGTCGGCACTGAAGCTTTCTTT. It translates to CASSELSGGVGTEAFF.

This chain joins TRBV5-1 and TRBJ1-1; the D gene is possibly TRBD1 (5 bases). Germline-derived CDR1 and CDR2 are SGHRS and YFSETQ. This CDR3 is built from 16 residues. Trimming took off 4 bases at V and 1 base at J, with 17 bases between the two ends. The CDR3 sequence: CASSPGDLGTNTEAFF. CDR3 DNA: TGCGCCAGCAGCCCCGGGGACCTGGGGACGAACACTGAAGCTTTCTTT.

CDR3 region: CASSELRNEAFF. The CDR3 DNA sequence: TGTGCCAGCAGTGAATTGAGGAATGAAGCTTTCTTT. The chain is built from TRBV6-1 and TRBJ1-1, with D unresolved. Trimming pared 2 bases from V and 7 bases from J, leaving 8 bases between. CDR1 and CDR2 from the germline V gene are MNHNS and SASEGT. The CDR3 covers 12 residues.

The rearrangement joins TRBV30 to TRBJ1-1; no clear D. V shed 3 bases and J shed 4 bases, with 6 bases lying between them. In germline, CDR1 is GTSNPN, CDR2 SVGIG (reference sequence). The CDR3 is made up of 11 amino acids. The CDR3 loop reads CAWRKGTEAFF. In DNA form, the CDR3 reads TGTGCCTGGAGGAAAGGCACTGAAGCTTTCTTT.

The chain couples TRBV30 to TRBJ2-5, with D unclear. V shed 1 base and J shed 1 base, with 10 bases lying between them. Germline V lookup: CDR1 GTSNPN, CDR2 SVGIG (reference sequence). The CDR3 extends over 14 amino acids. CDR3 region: CAWSAGPSQETQYF. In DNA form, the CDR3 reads TGTGCCTGGAGTGCGGGCCCATCCCAAGAGACCCAGTACTTC.

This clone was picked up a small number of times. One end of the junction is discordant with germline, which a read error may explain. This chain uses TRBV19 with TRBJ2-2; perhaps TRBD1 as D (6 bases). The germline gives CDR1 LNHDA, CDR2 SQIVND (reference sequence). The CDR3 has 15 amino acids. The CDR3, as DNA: TGTGCCAGTAGGATAGACAGGTTGAGTACCGGGGAGCTGTTTTTT. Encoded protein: CASRIDRLSTGELFF.

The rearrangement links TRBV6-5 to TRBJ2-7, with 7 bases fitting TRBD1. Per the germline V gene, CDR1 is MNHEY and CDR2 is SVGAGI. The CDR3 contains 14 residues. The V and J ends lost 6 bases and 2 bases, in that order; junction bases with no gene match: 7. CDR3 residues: CASSGRTGPYEQYF. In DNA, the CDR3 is TGTGCCAGCAGCGGACGGACAGGCCCCTACGAGCAGTACTTC.

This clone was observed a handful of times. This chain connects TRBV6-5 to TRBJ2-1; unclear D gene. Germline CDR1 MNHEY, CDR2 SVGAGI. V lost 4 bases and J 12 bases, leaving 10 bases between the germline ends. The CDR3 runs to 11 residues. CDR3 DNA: TGTGCCAGCAGTTCCCCGTTTAGGCAGTTCTTC. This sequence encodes CASSSPFRQFF.

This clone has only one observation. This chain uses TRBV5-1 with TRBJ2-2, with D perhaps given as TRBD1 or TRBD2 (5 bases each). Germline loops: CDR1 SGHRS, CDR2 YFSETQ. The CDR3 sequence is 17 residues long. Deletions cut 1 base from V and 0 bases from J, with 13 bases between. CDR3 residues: CASSLRSGLANTGELFF. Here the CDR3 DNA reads TGCGCCAGCAGCTTGCGTTCGGGGCTAGCGAACACCGGGGAGCTGTTTTTT. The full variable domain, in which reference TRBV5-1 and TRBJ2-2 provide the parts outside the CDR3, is KAGVTQTPRYLIKTRGQQVTLSCSPISGHRSVSWYQQTPGQGLQFLFEYFSETQRNKGNFPGRFSGRQFSNSRSEMNVSTLELGDSALYLCASSLRSGLANTGELFFGEGSRLTVL.

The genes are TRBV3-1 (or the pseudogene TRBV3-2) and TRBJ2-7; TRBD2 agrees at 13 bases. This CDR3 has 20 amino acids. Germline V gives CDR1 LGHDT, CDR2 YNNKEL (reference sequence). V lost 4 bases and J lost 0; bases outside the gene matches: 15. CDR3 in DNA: TGTGCCAGCAGCCCCTCAAAGACTAGCGGGAGGATCGCAAGCTCCTACGAGCAGTACTTC. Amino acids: CASSPSKTSGRIASSYEQYF.

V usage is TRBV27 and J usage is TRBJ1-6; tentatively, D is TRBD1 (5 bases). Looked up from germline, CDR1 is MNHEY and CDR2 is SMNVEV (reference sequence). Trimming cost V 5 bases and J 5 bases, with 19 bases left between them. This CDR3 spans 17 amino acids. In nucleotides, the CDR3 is TGTGCCAGCAGTCCATTTGACCCAGGGTCCAATAATTCACCCCTCCACTTT. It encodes CASSPFDPGSNNSPLHF.

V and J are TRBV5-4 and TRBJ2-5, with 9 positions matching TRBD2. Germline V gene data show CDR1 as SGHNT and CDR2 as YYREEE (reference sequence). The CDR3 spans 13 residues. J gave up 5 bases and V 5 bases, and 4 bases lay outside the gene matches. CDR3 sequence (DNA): TGTGCCAGCAGGCGGGAGGGCCCCGAGACCCAGTACTTC. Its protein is CASRREGPETQYF.

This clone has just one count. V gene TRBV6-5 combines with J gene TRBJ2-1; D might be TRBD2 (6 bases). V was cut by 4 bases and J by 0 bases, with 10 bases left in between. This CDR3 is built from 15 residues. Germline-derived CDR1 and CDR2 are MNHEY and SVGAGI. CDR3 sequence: CASSLSGRSYNEQFF. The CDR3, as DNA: TGTGCCAGCAGTTTGAGCGGGCGCTCCTACAATGAGCAGTTCTTC.

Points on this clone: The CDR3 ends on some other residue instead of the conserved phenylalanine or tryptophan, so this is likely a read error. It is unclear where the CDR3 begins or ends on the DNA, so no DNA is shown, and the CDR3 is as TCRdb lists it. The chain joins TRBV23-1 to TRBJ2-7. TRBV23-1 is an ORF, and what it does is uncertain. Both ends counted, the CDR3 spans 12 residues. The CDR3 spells CASSQSRGTAVS.

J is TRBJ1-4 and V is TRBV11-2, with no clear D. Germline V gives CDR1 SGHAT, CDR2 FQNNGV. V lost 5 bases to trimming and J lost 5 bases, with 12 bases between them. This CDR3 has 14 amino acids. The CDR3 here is CASSPGRANEKLFF. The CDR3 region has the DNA TGTGCCAGCAGCCCAGGACGGGCAAATGAAAAACTGTTTTTT.

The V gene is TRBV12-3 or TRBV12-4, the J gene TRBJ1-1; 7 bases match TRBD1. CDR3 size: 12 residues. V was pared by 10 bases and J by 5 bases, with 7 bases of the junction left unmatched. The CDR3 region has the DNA TGTGCCACCACGACAGGGAATACTGAAGCTTTCTTT. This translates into CATTTGNTEAFF.

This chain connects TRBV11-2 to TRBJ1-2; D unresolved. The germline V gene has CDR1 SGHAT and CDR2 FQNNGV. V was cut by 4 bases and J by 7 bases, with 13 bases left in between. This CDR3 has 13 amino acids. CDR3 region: CASSSRIRFGYTF. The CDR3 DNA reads TGTGCCAGCAGCTCCCGAATCAGGTTTGGCTACACCTTC.

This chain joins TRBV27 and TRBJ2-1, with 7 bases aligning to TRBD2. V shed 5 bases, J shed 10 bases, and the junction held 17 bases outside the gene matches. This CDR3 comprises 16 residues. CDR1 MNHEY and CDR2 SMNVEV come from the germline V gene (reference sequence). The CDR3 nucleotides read TGTGCCAGCAGTACTCGACTAGCTCTGGAGAGGAGCGAGCAGTTCTTC. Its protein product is CASSTRLALERSEQFF.

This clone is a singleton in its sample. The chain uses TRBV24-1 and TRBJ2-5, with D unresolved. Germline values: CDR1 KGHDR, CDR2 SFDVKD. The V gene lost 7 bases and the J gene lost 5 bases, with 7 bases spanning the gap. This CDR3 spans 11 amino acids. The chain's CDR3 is CATRDAETQYF. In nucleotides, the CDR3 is TGTGCCACCAGGGACGCGGAGACCCAGTACTTC.

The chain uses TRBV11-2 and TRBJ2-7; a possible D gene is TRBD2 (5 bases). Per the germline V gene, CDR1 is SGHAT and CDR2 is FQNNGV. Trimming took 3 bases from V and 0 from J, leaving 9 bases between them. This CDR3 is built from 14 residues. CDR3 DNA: TGTGCCAGCAGCTTCGGGAACCCCTCCTACGAGCAGTACTTC. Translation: CASSFGNPSYEQYF.

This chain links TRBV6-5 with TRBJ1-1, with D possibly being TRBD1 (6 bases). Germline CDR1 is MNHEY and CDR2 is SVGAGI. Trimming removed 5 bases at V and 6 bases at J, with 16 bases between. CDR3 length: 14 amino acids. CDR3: CASSTPTGPPEAFF. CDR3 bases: TGTGCCAGCAGTACACCGACAGGCCCACCTGAAGCTTTCTTT.

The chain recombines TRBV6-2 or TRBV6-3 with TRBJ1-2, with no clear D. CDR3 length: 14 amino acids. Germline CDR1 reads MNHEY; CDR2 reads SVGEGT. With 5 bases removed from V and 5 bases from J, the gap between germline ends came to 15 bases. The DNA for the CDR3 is TGTGCCAGCAGTACGGGGAGTTGGAGATATGGCTACACCTTC. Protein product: CASSTGSWRYGYTF.